This TCR beta chain was identified during a study of molecular identifiers for immune sequencing clone quantification. Overall study context: In replicates, the authors split RNA from approximately 20,000 or 98,000 naive CD8 cells five ways and sequenced four.

This clonotype was recorded a few times. TCRdb redid the calling of the PCR reads with MiXCR, one entry per CDR3 protein. The sample includes hundreds of thousands of distinct CDR3 sequences, approximately 20% of them seen just once. Trimming at V came to 5 bases and at J to 4 bases, leaving 11 bases not matched to a gene. Germline V gene data show CDR1 as SEHNR and CDR2 as FQNEAQ (reference sequence). The CDR3 length is 19 residues. J is TRBJ2-2 and V is TRBV7-9; TRBD2 matches at 15 bases. This TCR was sampled from a human donor in good health. Some libraries in this study had Jurkat cell RNA spiked in. Sequencing was performed on naive CD8+ T cells from blood, with Jurkat cell RNA spiked in. Described subset: FACS-sorted CD8+CD4-CCR7+CD45RA+ naive T cells. The CDR3 loop reads CASSPFGLAGGLGTGELFF. CDR3 in DNA: TGTGCCAGCAGCCCCTTCGGACTAGCGGGGGGGCTCGGCACCGGGGAGCTGTTTTTT.